This is a list of T cell receptor beta chains from one sample in a study of human T cells and chemical hapten exposure. Each CDR3 protein gets one entry after TCRdb re-called the RACE reads with MiXCR. The sample records about 290,000 distinct CDR3 sequences, roughly 7.4% being singletons. Specimen: whole blood, collected in connection with sensitization to the hapten diphenylcyclopropenone (DPC). These receptor sequences come from a man younger than 35 with alopecia areata. Some clones in this sample may be carry-over from other donors' samples. Both conserved end residues are trimmed from each CDR3. The D gene is left open where the match is weak.

v_call,d_call,j_call,cdr3_aa
TRBV12-3/TRBV12-4,TRBD2,TRBJ2-1,VSRLAGGPNEQF
TRBV20-1,.,TRBJ1-1,SATDTRGAF
TRBV12-3/TRBV12-4,.,TRBJ1-6,ASSLAGYNSPLH
TRBV7-2,.,TRBJ1-2,ASTLEEGYT
TRBV12-3/TRBV12-4,.,TRBJ2-2,ASSLSRTGELF
TRBV6-1,TRBD1,TRBJ1-5,ASISWGQGYVSNQPQH
TRBV5-1,.,TRBJ1-6,ASSLSGGYNSPLH
TRBV27,.,TRBJ2-6,ASRSYSGANVLT
TRBV27,.,TRBJ1-4,ASSLGARGEKLF
TRBV12-3/TRBV12-4,.,TRBJ1-5,ASTLGRQPQH
TRBV5-1,.,TRBJ2-3,ASSLFRTGDTQY
TRBV27,TRBD1,TRBJ2-3,ASSFTGGGTDTQY
TRBV11-2,.,TRBJ2-3,ASRWASTDTQY
TRBV6-2/TRBV6-3,TRBD2,TRBJ2-1,ASRSGTSGYTNSYNEQF
TRBV5-1,.,TRBJ2-2,ASSLKTYANTGELF
TRBV29-1,TRBD1,TRBJ1-4,SVEGGAGRGASFEKLF
TRBV12-3/TRBV12-4,.,TRBJ2-5,ASSGTDSSETQY
TRBV7-3,TRBD1,TRBJ2-1,ASSTYRGEQF
TRBV19,.,TRBJ1-5,ASSIWGHGNQPQH
TRBV6-6,TRBD1,TRBJ1-5,ASSQDREGDLTQH
TRBV6-5,.,TRBJ2-3,ASTRSPGTDTQY
TRBV27,.,TRBJ1-1,ASSLLGRMNTEAF
TRBV5-4,TRBD2,TRBJ2-5,ASSLAGTSGQETQY
TRBV27,TRBD1,TRBJ2-1,ASSFAGGRSYNEQF
TRBV28,.,TRBJ2-7,ASSLAAVTNSYEQY
TRBV5-1,.,TRBJ2-1,ASSPFVVRGLGEQF
TRBV25-1,.,TRBJ2-5,ASSEHSGLRGGETQY
TRBV7-8,TRBD2,TRBJ2-2,ASSQSSGGYTGELF
TRBV5-1,.,TRBJ1-1,ASSPGTYTEAF
TRBV7-2,.,TRBJ2-2,ASSFDRSGAGELF
TRBV27,.,TRBJ1-2,ASSSIFSPRETNYGYT
TRBV20-1,.,TRBJ2-1,SAHPGGDNNEQF
TRBV2,.,TRBJ2-6,ASQTSGANVLT
TRBV6-5,.,TRBJ2-3,ASKRVEYTDTQY
TRBV27,.,TRBJ1-1,ASSLGPGRSTEAF
TRBV6-6,.,TRBJ2-1,ASTKSPGPRLF
TRBV20-1,.,TRBJ2-7,SALTLTGTNDEQY
TRBV12-3/TRBV12-4,.,TRBJ2-3,ASRGDTDTQY
TRBV9,.,TRBJ2-1,ASSPRAVVAEQF
TRBV28,.,TRBJ2-3,ASSEAGKTDTQY
TRBV5-1,.,TRBJ1-5,ASSTGEHQPQH
TRBV4-3,TRBD1,TRBJ1-6,ASSSDRGGLPLH
TRBV4-3,.,TRBJ1-3,ASSQDWGSSGNTIY
TRBV7-2,.,TRBJ2-2,ASSIADGNTGELF
TRBV5-6,.,TRBJ1-3,ASSFSARSGNTIY
TRBV20-1,.,TRBJ1-3,SATTNRDVYSGNTIY
TRBV6-6,.,TRBJ1-2,ASAPGGGGGSNYGYT
TRBV10-2,.,TRBJ2-3,ASSDPPGASTDTQY
TRBV7-3,TRBD2,TRBJ2-1,ASSFSGGNEQF
TRBV7-2,.,TRBJ1-3,ASSSKLPDSGNTIY
TRBV14,.,TRBJ1-2,ASSQVGGASGYT
TRBV10-3,TRBD1,TRBJ1-6,AISEQQGRPPLH
TRBV4-2,TRBD1,TRBJ2-7,ASRDRVSYEQY
TRBV20-1,.,TRBJ2-5,SASQAEETQY
TRBV6-2/TRBV6-3,TRBD2,TRBJ2-3,ASSRLADSTDTQY
TRBV23-1,TRBD1,TRBJ2-3,ASSQWAPDRASLTDTQY
TRBV7-2,TRBD2,TRBJ2-1,ASSLSLAGGQEQF
TRBV3-1,TRBD2,TRBJ2-3,ASSDPLAGALTDTQY
TRBV6-2/TRBV6-3,TRBD1,TRBJ1-5,ASSLIRQGDQPQH